The entry that follows covers one TCR beta chain sequence. The sample comes from a study of T cells in Graves' hyperthyroidism and ophthalmopathy. Using RNA transcripts as the source, TCR beta CDR3 regions were amplified. HTBI primers were used for first-round RT-PCR of the TCR CDR3. TCRdb ran MiXCR on the multiplex PCR reads and lists one entry per CDR3 protein. The table records about 600,000 distinct CDR3 sequences, approximately 15% of them present only once. The germline V gene has CDR1 MNHNS and CDR2 SASEGT. The CDR3 consists of 13 residues. The V gene end was trimmed by 11 bases and the J gene end by 1 base; junction bases not matched to a gene: 4.

The chain joins TRBV6-1 to TRBJ1-1; 10 positions match TRBD1. The receptor was derived from a woman aged 40 to 55 with Graves' ophthalmopathy. The sequenced sample consisted of blood. For the CDR3, the DNA is TGTGCCGTTCGGGACAGGGGGAACACTGAAGCTTTCTTT. It yields the protein CAVRDRGNTEAFF.